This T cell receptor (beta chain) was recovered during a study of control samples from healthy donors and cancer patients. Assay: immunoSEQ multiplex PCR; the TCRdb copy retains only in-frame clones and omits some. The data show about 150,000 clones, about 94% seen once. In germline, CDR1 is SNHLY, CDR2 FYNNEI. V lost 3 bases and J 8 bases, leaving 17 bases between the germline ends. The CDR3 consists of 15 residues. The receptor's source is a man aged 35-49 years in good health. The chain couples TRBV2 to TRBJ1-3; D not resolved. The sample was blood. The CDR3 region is CASSDGRADVDTIYF. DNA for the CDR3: TGTGCCAGCAGTGACGGACGGGCCGACGTTGACACCATATATTTT.